Following are 11 T cell receptor beta chains from one sample sequenced in a study of early T cells in non-severe SARS-CoV-2 infection. TCRdb independently ran MiXCR on the 5' RACE reads; one entry per CDR3 protein. The sample contains 100,000 to 130,000 distinct CDR3 sequences, around 10% of which appear only once. Sequenced input: whole blood. The receptors shown here come from an adult who was a healthcare worker with PCR-confirmed SARS-CoV-2 infection or an uninfected control (not recorded which).

The rearrangement joins TRBV27 to TRBJ1-1; no definite D call. V was clipped by 4 bases and J by 1 base, with 7 bases between them. This CDR3 spans 13 amino acids. CDR1 is MNHEY and CDR2 is SMNVEV in the germline V gene (reference sequence). CDR3 loop: CASSSGSNTEAFF. The CDR3 nucleotides read TGTGCCAGCAGTTCGGGTTCGAACACTGAAGCTTTCTTT.

At least ten counts were recorded for this clonotype. This rearrangement joins TRBV5-1 to TRBJ2-1; a possible D gene is TRBD1 (7 bases). Germline-derived CDR1 and CDR2 are SGHRS and YFSETQ. The CDR3 has 14 residues. Between the trimmed V and J ends, which lost 4 bases and 10 bases, there was a span of 18 bases. The chain's CDR3 is CASSPGTAGNEQFF. CDR3 nucleotides: TGCGCCAGCAGCCCGGGGACAGCGGGTAACGAGCAGTTCTTC.

This clonotype was seen only a few times. The rearrangement uses TRBV20-1 and TRBJ2-7, with 7 bases lining up with TRBD2. The J segment lost 9 bases and the V segment lost 3 bases, leaving 8 bases of the junction unmatched. The length of the CDR3 is 12 residues. Per germline, CDR1 DFQATT and CDR2 SNEGSKA (reference sequence). CDR3 sequence reads: CSASLNAGVQYF. In DNA form, the CDR3 reads TGCAGTGCTAGTCTAAACGCGGGGGTGCAGTACTTC.

This clonotype appeared once. The rearrangement links TRBV29-1 to TRBJ2-5; D is ambiguous. Trimming pared 5 bases from V and 7 bases from J, leaving 14 bases between. Germline V gives CDR1 SQVTM, CDR2 ANQGSEA. This CDR3 is 12 amino acids long. CDR3 in DNA: TGCAGCGTTCAAGTACCTGGAAGGACCCAGTACTTC. Translating gives CSVQVPGRTQYF. The whole variable domain, remainder taken from reference TRBV29-1 and TRBJ2-5, is SAVISQKPSRDICQRGTSLTIQCQVDSQVTMMFWYRQQPGQSLTLIATANQGSEATYESGFVIDKFPISRPNLTFSTLTVSNMSPEDSSIYLCSVQVPGRTQYFGPGTRLLVL.

The CDR3 loop is CASSFSAYEKLFF. In DNA form, the CDR3 reads TGTGCCAGCAGTTTTTCGGCGTATGAAAAACTGTTTTTT. The V call is TRBV28, the J call TRBJ1-4; no firm D call. The CDR3 consists of 13 residues. Per the germline V gene, CDR1 is MDHEN and CDR2 is SYDVKM. Trimming stripped 3 bases from V and 6 bases from J, with 8 bases between.

This clonotype was seen at least ten times. This chain links TRBV11-2 with TRBJ2-3, with no clear D. Looked up from germline, CDR1 is SGHAT and CDR2 is FQNNGV. The CDR3 runs to 13 residues. V shed 0 bases and J shed 5 bases, with 6 bases lying between them. The CDR3 protein is CASSLDLGDTQYF. The DNA of the CDR3 is TGTGCCAGCAGCTTAGATCTTGGAGATACGCAGTATTTT.

The chain is built from TRBV6-6 and TRBJ2-7; D tentatively reads TRBD1 or TRBD2 (5 bases each). Trimming stripped 5 bases from V and 9 bases from J, with 20 bases between. CDR1 is MNHNY, CDR2 SVGAGI, per germline (reference sequence). The CDR3 runs 14 residues. Here the CDR3 reads CASSPRDRSRVQYF. The CDR3 nucleotides are TGTGCCAGCAGTCCCCGGGACCGTTCTAGGGTGCAGTACTTC.

This clonotype was seen only a few times. The rearrangement links TRBV6-5 to TRBJ1-1; 12 nucleotides agree with TRBD1. The trim removed 5 bases at V and 3 bases at J, leaving 13 bases unmatched. This CDR3 is built from 18 residues. Germline V gene lookup returns CDR1 MNHEY and CDR2 SVGAGI. The CDR3 region has the DNA TGTGCCAGCAGTCCCTCCCCGGGACAGGGGGCGGTAGACACTGAAGCTTTCTTT. This gives the protein CASSPSPGQGAVDTEAFF.

This clonotype appeared a few times. The gene calls are TRBV29-1 and TRBJ2-1; unclear D gene. The V gene lost 0 bases and the J gene lost 9 bases, with 6 bases spanning the gap. Germline V gene sequence: CDR1 SQVTM, CDR2 ANQGSEA. The length of the CDR3 is 11 residues. This CDR3 is CSVEDGSEQFF. DNA for the CDR3: TGCAGCGTTGAAGATGGAAGTGAGCAGTTCTTC.

This clonotype was picked up a small number of times. The chain is built from TRBV19 and TRBJ2-5; D uncertain. V was cut by 1 base and J by 5 bases, with 8 bases left in between. The CDR3 runs to 13 residues. The germline CDR1 and CDR2 sequences are LNHDA and SQIVND (reference sequence). The CDR3 sequence is CASSIVSSETQYF. CDR3 nucleotides: TGTGCCAGTAGTATAGTCTCGTCGGAGACCCAGTACTTC.

V is TRBV5-4 and J is TRBJ1-1; D unresolved. V was trimmed by 0 bases and J by 1 base, leaving 13 bases between them. Germline CDR1 is SGHNT and CDR2 is YYREEE (reference sequence). This CDR3 has 16 residues. CDR3 DNA sequence: TGTGCCAGCAGCTTGGGGCAGGTCACGAGGAACACTGAAGCTTTCTTT. It codes for CASSLGQVTRNTEAFF.